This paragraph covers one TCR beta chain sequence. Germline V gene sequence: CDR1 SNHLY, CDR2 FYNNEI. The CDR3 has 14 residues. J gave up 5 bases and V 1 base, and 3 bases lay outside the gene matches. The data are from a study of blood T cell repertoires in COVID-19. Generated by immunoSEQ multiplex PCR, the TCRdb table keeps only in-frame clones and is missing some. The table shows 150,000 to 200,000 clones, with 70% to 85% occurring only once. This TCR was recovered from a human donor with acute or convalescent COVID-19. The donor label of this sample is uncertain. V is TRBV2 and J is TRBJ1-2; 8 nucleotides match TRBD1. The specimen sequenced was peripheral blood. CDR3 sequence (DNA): TGTGCCAGCAGTGAAGGGCAGGGGGCATATGGCTACACCTTC. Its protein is CASSEGQGAYGYTF. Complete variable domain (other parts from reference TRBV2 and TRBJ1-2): EPEVTQTPSHQVTQMGQEVILRCVPISNHLYFYWYRQILGQKVEFLVSFYNNEISEKSEIFDDQFSVERPDGSNFTLKIRSTKLEDSAMYFCASSEGQGAYGYTFGSGTRLTVV.